This entry concerns a single TCR beta chain. Its antigen is undetermined. This sample stems from a study of memory CD4+ T cells and cytomegalovirus serostatus. Study-wide context: Of the healthy Belgian adults, 9 were CMV seropositive and around 22 seronegative. Study findings and constraints: Median bootstrapped AUC for CMV status was roughly 0.95 originally, approximately 0.93 US-trained.

The protocol was immunoSEQ multiplex PCR, while the TCRdb copy is restricted to in-frame clones and leaves out a portion. The table includes about 48,000 clones, around 78% detected once. Trimming removed 0 bases from V and 1 base from J, with 6 bases in between. The CDR3 has 13 residues. The germline V gene has CDR1 GTSNPN and CDR2 SVGIG (reference sequence). The sort gate was single viable CD3+CD4+CD8-CD45RO+ cells for memory CD4+ T cells. This clonotype originated in an adult in good health and CMV-seronegative. This chain links TRBV30 with TRBJ1-1; no firm D call. Source material: memory CD4+ T cells from blood. The CDR3 DNA reads as TGTGCCTGGAGTGTGCAAAGGAACACTGAAGCTTTCTTT. Protein: CAWSVQRNTEAFF.